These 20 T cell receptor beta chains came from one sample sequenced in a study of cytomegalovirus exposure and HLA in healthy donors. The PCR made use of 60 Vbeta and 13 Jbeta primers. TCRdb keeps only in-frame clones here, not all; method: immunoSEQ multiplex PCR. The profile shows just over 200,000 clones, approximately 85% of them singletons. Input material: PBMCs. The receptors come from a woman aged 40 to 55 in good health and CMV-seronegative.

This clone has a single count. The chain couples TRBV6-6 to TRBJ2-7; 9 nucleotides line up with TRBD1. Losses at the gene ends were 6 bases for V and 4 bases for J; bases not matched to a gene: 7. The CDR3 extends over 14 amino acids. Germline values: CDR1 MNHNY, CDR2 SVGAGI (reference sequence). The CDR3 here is CASSLGTGRYEQYF. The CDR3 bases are TGTGCCAGCAGCCTCGGGACAGGGCGATACGAGCAGTACTTC.

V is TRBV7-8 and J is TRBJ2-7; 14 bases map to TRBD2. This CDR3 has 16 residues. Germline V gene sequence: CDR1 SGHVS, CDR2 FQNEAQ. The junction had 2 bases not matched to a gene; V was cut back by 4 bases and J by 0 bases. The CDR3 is CASSWGLAGDSYEQYF. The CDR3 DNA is TGTGCCAGCAGCTGGGGACTAGCGGGAGACTCCTACGAGCAGTACTTC.

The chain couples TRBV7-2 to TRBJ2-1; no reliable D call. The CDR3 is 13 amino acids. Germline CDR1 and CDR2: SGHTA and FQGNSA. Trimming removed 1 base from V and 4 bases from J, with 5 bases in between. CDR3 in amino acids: CASSLGQYNEQFF. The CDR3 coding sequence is TGTGCCAGCAGCTTAGGGCAGTACAATGAGCAGTTCTTC.

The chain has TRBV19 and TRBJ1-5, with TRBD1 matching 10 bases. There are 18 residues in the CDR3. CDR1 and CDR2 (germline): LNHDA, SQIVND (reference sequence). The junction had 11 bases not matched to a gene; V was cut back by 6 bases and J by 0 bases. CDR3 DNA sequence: TGTGCCAGTAGCACGACAGGGGGCGGCCTATATAGCAATCAGCCCCAGCATTTT. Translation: CASSTTGGGLYSNQPQHF.

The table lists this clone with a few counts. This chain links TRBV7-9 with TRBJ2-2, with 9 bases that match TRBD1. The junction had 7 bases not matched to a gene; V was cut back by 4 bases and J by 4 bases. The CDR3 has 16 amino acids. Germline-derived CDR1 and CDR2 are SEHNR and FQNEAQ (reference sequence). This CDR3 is CASSSLRTGATGELFF. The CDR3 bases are TGTGCCAGCAGCTCCCTTCGGACAGGGGCCACCGGGGAGCTGTTTTTT.

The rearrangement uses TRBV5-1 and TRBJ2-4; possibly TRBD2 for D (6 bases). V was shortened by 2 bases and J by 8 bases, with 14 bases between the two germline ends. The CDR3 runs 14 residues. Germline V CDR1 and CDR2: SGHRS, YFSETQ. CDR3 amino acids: CASSFNMGDYIQYF. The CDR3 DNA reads TGCGCCAGCAGCTTTAATATGGGGGACTACATTCAGTACTTC.

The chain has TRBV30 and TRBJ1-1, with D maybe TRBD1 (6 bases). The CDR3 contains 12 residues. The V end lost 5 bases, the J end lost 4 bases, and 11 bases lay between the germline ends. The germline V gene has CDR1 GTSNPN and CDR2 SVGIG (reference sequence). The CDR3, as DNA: TGTGCCTGGGAGGGGGGGGGCACTGAAGCTTTCTTT. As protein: CAWEGGGTEAFF.

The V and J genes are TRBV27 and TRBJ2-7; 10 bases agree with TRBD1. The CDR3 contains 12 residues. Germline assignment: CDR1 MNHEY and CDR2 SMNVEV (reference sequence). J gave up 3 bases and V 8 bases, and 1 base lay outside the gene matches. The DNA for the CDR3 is TGTGCCAGCCGGGACAGGGGCTACGAGCAGTACTTC. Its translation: CASRDRGYEQYF.

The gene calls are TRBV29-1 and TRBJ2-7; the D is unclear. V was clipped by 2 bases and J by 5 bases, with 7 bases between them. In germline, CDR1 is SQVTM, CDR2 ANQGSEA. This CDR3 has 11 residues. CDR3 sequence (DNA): TGCAGCGTTGAACAGATCCACGAGCAGTACTTC. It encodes CSVEQIHEQYF.

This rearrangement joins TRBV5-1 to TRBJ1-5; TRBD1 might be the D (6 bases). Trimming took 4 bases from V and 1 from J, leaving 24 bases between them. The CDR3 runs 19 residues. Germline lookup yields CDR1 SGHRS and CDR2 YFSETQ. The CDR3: CASSRGADRPKGSNQPQHF. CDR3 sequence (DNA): TGCGCCAGCAGCCGGGGAGCCGACAGGCCGAAGGGGAGCAATCAGCCCCAGCATTTT.

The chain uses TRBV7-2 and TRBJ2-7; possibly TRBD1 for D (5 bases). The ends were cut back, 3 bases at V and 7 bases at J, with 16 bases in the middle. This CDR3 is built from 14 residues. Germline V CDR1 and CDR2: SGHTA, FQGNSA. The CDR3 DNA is TGTGCCAGCAGCTTCCAGGACCAGGGTCGTGAGCAGTACTTC. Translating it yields CASSFQDQGREQYF. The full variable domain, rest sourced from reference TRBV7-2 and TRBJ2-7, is GAGVSQSPSNKVTEKGKDVELRCDPISGHTALYWYRQSLGQGLEFLIYFQGNSAPDKSGLPSDRFSAERTGGSVSTLTIQRTQQEDSAVYLCASSFQDQGREQYFGPGTRLTVT.

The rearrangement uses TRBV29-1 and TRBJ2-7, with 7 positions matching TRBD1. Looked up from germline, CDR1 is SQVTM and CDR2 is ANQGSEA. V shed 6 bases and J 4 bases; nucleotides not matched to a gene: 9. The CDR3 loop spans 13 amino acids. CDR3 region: CSVEKTGMYEQYF. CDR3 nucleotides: TGCAGCGTCGAAAAGACAGGGATGTACGAGCAGTACTTC.

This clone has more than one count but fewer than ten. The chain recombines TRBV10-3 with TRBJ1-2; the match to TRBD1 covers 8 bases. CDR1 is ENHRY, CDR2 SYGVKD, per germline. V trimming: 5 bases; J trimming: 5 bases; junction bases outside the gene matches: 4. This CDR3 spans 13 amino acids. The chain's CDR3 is CAISPDRAYGYTF. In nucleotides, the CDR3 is TGTGCCATCAGTCCGGACAGGGCGTATGGCTACACCTTC.

As DNA, the CDR3 is TGTGCCAGCAGTTTAAGAGCTCCAGGGCTAAACTATGGCTACACCTTC. Translation: CASSLRAPGLNYGYTF. The genes are TRBV27 and TRBJ1-2; the D gene is possibly TRBD1 (5 bases). Germline lookup yields CDR1 MNHEY and CDR2 SMNVEV (reference sequence). V lost 2 bases, J lost 2 bases, and 15 bases lay in between. This CDR3 is 16 amino acids long.

CDR3 residues: CASSLVFRGADTQYF. The CDR3 coding sequence is TGTGCCAGCAGCTTAGTGTTCCGGGGGGCAGATACGCAGTATTTT. J is TRBJ2-3 and V is TRBV7-9; TRBD2 aligns across 7 bases. The V and J ends lost 1 base and 4 bases, in that order; junction bases with no gene match: 5. Per germline, CDR1 SEHNR and CDR2 FQNEAQ (reference sequence). There are 15 residues in the CDR3.

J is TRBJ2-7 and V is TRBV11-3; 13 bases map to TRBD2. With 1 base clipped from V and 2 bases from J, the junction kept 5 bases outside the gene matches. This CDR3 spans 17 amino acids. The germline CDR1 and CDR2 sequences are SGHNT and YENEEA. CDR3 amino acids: CASSLGLAGGPTYEQYF. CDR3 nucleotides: TGTGCCAGCAGCTTAGGACTAGCGGGAGGCCCTACCTACGAGCAGTACTTC.

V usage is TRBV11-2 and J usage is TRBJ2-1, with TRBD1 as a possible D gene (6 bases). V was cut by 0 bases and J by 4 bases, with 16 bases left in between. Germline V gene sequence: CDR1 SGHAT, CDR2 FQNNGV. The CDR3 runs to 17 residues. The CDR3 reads CASSLEEFGQGYNEQFF. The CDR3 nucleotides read TGTGCCAGCAGCTTAGAAGAGTTTGGGCAGGGGTACAATGAGCAGTTCTTC.

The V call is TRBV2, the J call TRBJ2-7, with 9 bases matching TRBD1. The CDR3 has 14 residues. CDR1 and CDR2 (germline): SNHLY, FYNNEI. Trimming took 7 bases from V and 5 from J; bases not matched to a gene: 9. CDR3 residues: CASIRDREANEQYF. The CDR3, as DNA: TGTGCCAGCATTAGGGACAGGGAGGCAAACGAGCAGTACTTC.

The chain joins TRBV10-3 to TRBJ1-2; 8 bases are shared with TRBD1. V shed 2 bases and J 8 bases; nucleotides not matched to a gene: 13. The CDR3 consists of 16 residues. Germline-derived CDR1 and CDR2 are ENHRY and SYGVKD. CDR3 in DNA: TGTGCCATCAGTGAGAATAGAGGGCAGGGGGCTAGCGGCTACACCTTC. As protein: CAISENRGQGASGYTF.

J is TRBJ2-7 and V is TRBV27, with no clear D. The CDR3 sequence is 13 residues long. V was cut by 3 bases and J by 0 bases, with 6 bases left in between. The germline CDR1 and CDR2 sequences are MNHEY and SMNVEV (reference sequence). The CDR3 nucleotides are TGTGCCAGCAGTTTGAGCGTCTCCTACGAGCAGTACTTC. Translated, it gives CASSLSVSYEQYF.